This entry lists 17 T cell receptor beta chains sequenced from one sample in a study of cytomegalovirus exposure and HLA in healthy donors. Primers: 60 Vbeta forward and 13 Jbeta reverse. Data came from immunoSEQ multiplex PCR; TCRdb stores just in-frame clones and leaves some out. The sample carries roughly 140,000 clones, about 80% recorded once. Material: PBMCs. These receptors were obtained from a male donor in good health and CMV-seronegative.

The CDR3 DNA is TGTGCCAGCAGCTTAAAGAGCGGGGGGACCAGCACAGATACGCAGTATTTT. Translating it yields CASSLKSGGTSTDTQYF. The chain couples TRBV7-3 to TRBJ2-3; TRBD2 aligns across 9 bases. CDR1 is SGHTA and CDR2 is FQGTGA in the germline V gene. V lost 1 base and J lost 0; bases outside the gene matches: 5. This CDR3 comprises 17 residues.

The CDR3, as DNA: TGTGCCAGCAGCTTAATGTCAGGGGGCCCCCTCCACTTT. This translates into CASSLMSGGPLHF. The chain carries TRBV7-9 and TRBJ1-6; 8 bases match TRBD1. The junction had 4 bases not matched to a gene; V was cut back by 2 bases and J by 13 bases. The V gene's germline CDR1 is SEHNR and CDR2 FQNEAQ (reference sequence). This CDR3 has 13 residues.

This clone was seen only a few times. This chain connects TRBV19 to TRBJ1-2; D remains ambiguous. This CDR3 comprises 12 residues. CDR1 and CDR2 from the germline V gene are LNHDA and SQIVND (reference sequence). V was shortened by 5 bases and J by 3 bases, with 7 bases between the two germline ends. The CDR3 sequence: CASSSGDYGYTF. The CDR3 DNA is TGTGCCAGTAGTTCCGGTGACTATGGCTACACCTTC. The full variable domain, in which reference TRBV19 and TRBJ1-2 provide the parts outside the CDR3, is DGGITQSPKYLFRKEGQNVTLSCEQNLNHDAMYWYRQDPGQGLRLIYYSQIVNDFQKGDIAEGYSVSREKKESFPLTVTSAQKNPTAFYLCASSSGDYGYTFGSGTRLTVV.

The chain has TRBV7-9 and TRBJ1-1; D gene unclear. There are 15 residues in the CDR3. Germline values: CDR1 SEHNR, CDR2 FQNEAQ (reference sequence). Trimming took 1 base from V and 4 from J, leaving 13 bases between them. This CDR3 is CASSLGSSRGTEAFF. For the CDR3, the DNA is TGTGCCAGCAGCTTAGGCTCCAGCCGGGGCACTGAAGCTTTCTTT.

The chain joins TRBV21-1 to TRBJ2-3; TRBD2, the table's D call, lacks a check against the DNA. TRBV21-1 is noted as a pseudogene. The CDR3 sequence is 15 residues long. The CDR3 nucleotides are TGTGCCACCCTCATTCGGGGGGGGCCTCGGGATACGCAGTATTTT. It encodes CATLIRGGPRDTQYF.

The chain is built from TRBV7-2 and TRBJ2-1; 10 nucleotides agree with TRBD1. This CDR3 contains 15 residues. Trimming removed 1 base from V and 4 bases from J; junction bases left unmatched: 1. Germline V gene lookup returns CDR1 SGHTA and CDR2 FQGNSA. CDR3 nucleotides: TGTGCCAGCAGCTTAGGACAGGGGGCGTACAATGAGCAGTTCTTC. It translates to CASSLGQGAYNEQFF.

The genes are TRBV27 and TRBJ1-1; no clear D gene. The length of the CDR3 is 13 residues. Deletions cut 3 bases from V and 1 base from J, with 6 bases between. Germline V gives CDR1 MNHEY, CDR2 SMNVEV (reference sequence). Here the CDR3 reads CASSFTANTEAFF. CDR3 sequence (DNA): TGTGCCAGCAGTTTTACAGCGAACACTGAAGCTTTCTTT.

The chain recombines TRBV25-1 with TRBJ2-7; TRBD1 agrees at 7 bases. Germline CDR1 is MGHDK and CDR2 is SYGVNS. With V trimmed by 8 bases and J by 9 bases, 19 bases remained unmatched. The CDR3 has 15 amino acids. CDR3 sequence reads: CASADSGQTPRGQYF. The CDR3 DNA follows: TGTGCCAGCGCAGACTCGGGACAGACCCCTCGCGGGCAGTACTTC.

The chain joins TRBV4-1 to TRBJ2-2; no firm D call. Germline CDR1 MGHRA, CDR2 YSYEKL. The V and J ends lost 2 bases and 0 bases respectively, with 10 bases between them. The CDR3 contains 16 residues. The CDR3 region is CASSQRVASNTGELFF. The CDR3 nucleotides read TGCGCCAGCAGCCAACGGGTCGCCTCGAACACCGGGGAGCTGTTTTTT.

V and J are TRBV7-2 and TRBJ2-7; 7 bases agree with TRBD2. CDR3 size: 15 residues. CDR1 SGHTA and CDR2 FQGNSA come from the germline V gene. J was trimmed by 2 bases and V by 1 base; bases with no gene match: 5. DNA of the CDR3: TGTGCCAGCAGCTTAGGGATAGCGGGTGCCTACGAGCAGTACTTC. Translating gives CASSLGIAGAYEQYF.

V is TRBV7-3 and J is TRBJ2-1, with 10 bases fitting TRBD2. CDR1 and CDR2 (germline): SGHTA, FQGTGA. The CDR3 is 15 amino acids. V lost 3 bases to trimming and J lost 5 bases; unmatched junction nucleotides: 4. In DNA, the CDR3 is TGTGCCAGCAGCTTTAGCGGGGGGATCAACAATGAGCAGTTCTTC. Encoded protein: CASSFSGGINNEQFF.

This clone turned up a few times. The chain joins TRBV19 to TRBJ2-5; perhaps TRBD2 as D (7 bases). The length of the CDR3 is 16 residues. The ends were cut back, 3 bases at V and 5 bases at J, with 19 bases in the middle. Germline V gives CDR1 LNHDA, CDR2 SQIVND (reference sequence). CDR3 DNA sequence: TGTGCCAGTAGTATGACCGGTGGGGGGGCCTGGGAGACCCAGTACTTC. The encoded protein is CASSMTGGGAWETQYF.

The CDR3 DNA reads as TGCACCAGCAGCCCTAAGATACAGGGGGCGCTATACGAGCAGTACTTC. Protein: CTSSPKIQGALYEQYF. The rearrangement links TRBV1 to TRBJ2-7; the table names TRBD1, a call not compared with the DNA. TRBV1 is a pseudogene. CDR3 length: 16 amino acids.

The count of this clone is one. The chain combines TRBV11-2 with TRBJ2-7, with 9 bases aligning to TRBD1. V was pared by 6 bases and J by 3 bases, with 9 bases of the junction left unmatched. This CDR3 is 15 amino acids long. Germline assignment: CDR1 SGHAT and CDR2 FQNNGV. CDR3 loop: CASRNPGQGLYEQYF. The CDR3, as DNA: TGTGCCAGCAGGAATCCGGGACAGGGACTCTACGAGCAGTACTTC.

V and J are TRBV19 and TRBJ2-1; 9 bases map to TRBD2. Germline V CDR1 and CDR2: LNHDA, SQIVND (reference sequence). Germline trimming cut 5 bases from V and 5 bases from J; bases unmatched to any gene: 7. The CDR3 loop spans 15 amino acids. This chain's CDR3 is CASSPRRGGNNEQFF. CDR3 bases: TGTGCCAGTAGTCCGCGGCGGGGGGGCAACAATGAGCAGTTCTTC.

This clone appeared a single time. V and J are TRBV5-4 and TRBJ2-1; the D gene is possibly TRBD2 (6 bases). Germline V gene sequence: CDR1 SGHNT, CDR2 YYREEE (reference sequence). The CDR3 is 17 amino acids. The V and J ends lost 5 bases and 2 bases respectively, with 20 bases between them. The CDR3 nucleotides are TGTGCCAGCAGTTGGGGATTACGGGGGACCACCTACAATGAGCAGTTCTTC. This codes for CASSWGLRGTTYNEQFF.

The chain couples TRBV11-2 to TRBJ2-7; TRBD2 aligns across 16 bases. In germline, CDR1 is SGHAT, CDR2 FQNNGV. Germline trimming cut 0 bases from V and 4 bases from J; bases unmatched to any gene: 12. The CDR3 contains 20 residues. As DNA, the CDR3 is TGTGCCAGCAGCTTAGAGTTCCCGGGACTAGCGGGAGGGATGGTATACGAGCAGTACTTC. This encodes CASSLEFPGLAGGMVYEQYF.